This TCR beta chain was captured in a study of cytomegalovirus exposure and HLA in healthy donors. Amplification used 60 Vbeta primers and 13 Jbeta primers. Sequencing was performed with immunoSEQ multiplex PCR; in TCRdb, only in-frame clones are kept and a portion is missing. The sample includes 150,000 or so clones, approximately 72% seen only once; the top ten take roughly 2.8%. As for this clone: Its antigen is unknown.

Regarding the study as a whole: In a later analysis, across HLA loci, associated TCR counts were highest for DRB1, lowest for HLA-C. Per a later analysis, HLA-associated TCR beta chains showed more clonal expansion than other, equally common TCR beta chains. Rare TCR sequences dominated, though some public TCRs recurred in many donors. Available immune exposure information was restricted to CMV serostatus only.

This receptor was identified in a man between 18 and 35 years old in good health and CMV-seronegative. The sample comprised PBMCs.

CDR3 loop: CASSPGPGTGGSRQPQHF. CDR3 DNA sequence: TGTGCCAGCAGCCCCGGGCCGGGGACAGGAGGTTCTCGTCAGCCCCAGCATTTT. The rearrangement uses TRBV5-6 and TRBJ1-5; 8 bases agree with TRBD1. CDR1 and CDR2 (germline): SGHDT, YYEEEE. This CDR3 region has 18 residues. Unmatched junction bases numbered 18, after V lost 4 bases and J lost 6 bases.